This T cell receptor beta chain emerged from a study of T cell clones after liver transplantation. Trimming removed 2 bases from V and 0 bases from J, with 11 bases in between. The CDR3 is made up of 16 amino acids. Germline CDR1 SGDLS, CDR2 YYNGEE. This clone is a singleton in its sample. Here immunoSEQ multiplex PCR was the method, and the copy in TCRdb shows in-frame clones only, minus some. This table holds 49,000 or so clones, 65% to 80% found once. This receptor was obtained from a human patient who received a liver transplant. Some T cells may originate from the graft donor. Specimen: CD4+ T cells from blood, collected around 54 months after liver transplant. This chain joins TRBV9 and TRBJ2-2, with D possibly being TRBD2 (6 bases). This CDR3 reads CASSVSGRTNTGELFF. The CDR3 DNA reads as TGTGCCAGCAGCGTTAGCGGTCGGACGAACACCGGGGAGCTGTTTTTT.